This TCR beta chain was recorded in a study of blood T cell repertoires in COVID-19. Study-wide context: The study drew acute and convalescent COVID-19 samples from the United States, Italy and Spain. The analysed material was cDNA or gDNA that came from T cells, B-cell-depleted T cells, or PBMCs.

V lost 5 bases and J lost 2, with 9 bases in between. This CDR3 is built from 13 residues. Germline V lookup: CDR1 SEHNR, CDR2 FQNEAQ (reference sequence). Original handling: Reference gene primers were amplified, and this amplification served to estimate nucleated cell counts. The repertoire was sequenced with immunoSEQ multiplex PCR; TCRdb's copy has only in-frame clones and lacks some. V, J and clone size are those of that table, while D and trimming were read from the DNA. The sample consists of around 150,000 clones, approximately 80% of them appearing once. The material sequenced was peripheral blood. The receptor was isolated from a woman aged 80 or older in a cohort sampled during active or convalescent COVID-19. The chain carries TRBV7-9 and TRBJ1-2; no clear D. In DNA form, the CDR3 reads TGTGCCAGCAGCCGGGTCGAAAACTATGGCTACACCTTC. Translated: CASSRVENYGYTF. Drawing the rest from reference TRBV7-9 and TRBJ1-2, the complete variable domain is DTGVSQNPRHKITKRGQNVTFRCDPISEHNRLYWYRQTLGQGPEFLTYFQNEAQLEKSRLLSDRFSAERPKGSFSTLEIQRTEQGDSAMYLCASSRVENYGYTFGSGTRLTVV.